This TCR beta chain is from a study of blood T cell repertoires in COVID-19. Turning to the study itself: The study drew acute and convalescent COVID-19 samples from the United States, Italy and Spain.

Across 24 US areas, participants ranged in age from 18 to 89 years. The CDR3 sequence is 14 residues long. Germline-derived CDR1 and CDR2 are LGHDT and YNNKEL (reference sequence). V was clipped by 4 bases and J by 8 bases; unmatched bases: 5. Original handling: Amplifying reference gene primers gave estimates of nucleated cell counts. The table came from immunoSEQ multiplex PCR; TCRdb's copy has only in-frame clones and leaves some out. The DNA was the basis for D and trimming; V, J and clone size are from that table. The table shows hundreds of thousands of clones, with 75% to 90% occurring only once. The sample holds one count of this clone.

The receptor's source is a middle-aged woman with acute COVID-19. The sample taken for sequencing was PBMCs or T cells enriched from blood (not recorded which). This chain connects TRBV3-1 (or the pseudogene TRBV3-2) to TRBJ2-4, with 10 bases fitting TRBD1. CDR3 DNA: TGTGCCAGCAGCCCGGGACAGGGGTTGGACATTCAGTACTTC. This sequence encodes CASSPGQGLDIQYF.